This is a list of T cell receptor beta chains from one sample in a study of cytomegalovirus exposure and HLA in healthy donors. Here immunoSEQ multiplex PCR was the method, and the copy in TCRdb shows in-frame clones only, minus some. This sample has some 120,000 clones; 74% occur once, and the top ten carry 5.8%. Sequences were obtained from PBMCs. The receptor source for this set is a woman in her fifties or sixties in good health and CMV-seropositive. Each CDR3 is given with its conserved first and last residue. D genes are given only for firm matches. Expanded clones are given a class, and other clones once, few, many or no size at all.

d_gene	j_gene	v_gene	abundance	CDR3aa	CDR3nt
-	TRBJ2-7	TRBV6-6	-	CASSPPRGTYEQYF	TGTGCCAGCAGTCCTCCCCGGGGGACCTACGAGCAGTACTTC
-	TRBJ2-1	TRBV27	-	CASSFLGGRDEQFF	TGTGCCAGCAGTTTTCTCGGGGGGCGGGATGAGCAGTTCTTC
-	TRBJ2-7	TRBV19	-	CASAGGYEQYF	TGTGCCAGTGCAGGGGGGTACGAGCAGTACTTC
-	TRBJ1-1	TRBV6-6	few	CASTYGSTSNTEAFF	TGTGCCAGCACCTACGGGAGCACTTCGAACACTGAAGCTTTCTTT
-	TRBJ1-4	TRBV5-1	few	CASSDRSFEKLFF	TGCGCCAGCAGCGACAGGAGCTTTGAAAAACTGTTTTTT
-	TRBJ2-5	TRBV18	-	CASSPAGGGREETQYF	TGTGCCAGCTCACCAGCAGGTGGAGGGCGCGAGGAGACCCAGTACTTC
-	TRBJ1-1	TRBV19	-	CASSPMGLYQAFF	TGTGCCAGTAGCCCGATGGGGCTTTACCAAGCTTTCTTT
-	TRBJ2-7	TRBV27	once	CASSLSRVRGYEQYF	TGTGCCAGCAGTTTATCCAGGGTTCGCGGCTACGAGCAGTACTTC
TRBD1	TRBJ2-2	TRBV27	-	CASGTGDPGELFF	TGTGCCAGCGGAACAGGGGACCCCGGGGAGCTGTTTTTT
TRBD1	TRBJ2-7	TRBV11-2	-	CASSTGQGRSYEQYF	TGTGCCAGCAGTACAGGACAGGGGAGGTCCTACGAGCAGTACTTC
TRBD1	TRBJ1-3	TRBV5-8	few	CASSLPGGGNTIYF	TGTGCCAGCAGCTTGCCAGGGGGTGGAAACACCATATATTTT
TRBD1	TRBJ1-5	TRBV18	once	CASSDQTGHQPQHF	TGTGCCAGCTCCGATCAGACAGGGCATCAGCCCCAGCATTTT
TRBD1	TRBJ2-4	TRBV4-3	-	CARSQGLQGAKNIQYF	TGCGCCCGCAGCCAAGGGTTACAGGGGGCCAAAAACATTCAGTACTTC
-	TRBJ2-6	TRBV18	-	CASSPLPGSGANVLTF	TGTGCCAGCTCACCACTCCCCGGCTCTGGGGCCAACGTCCTGACTTTC
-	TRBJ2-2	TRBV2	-	CASSPTPTGELFF	TGTGCCAGCAGCCCGACTCCCACCGGGGAGCTGTTTTTT
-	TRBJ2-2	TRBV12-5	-	CASGLPGRTGELFF	TGTGCTAGTGGTTTGCCAGGGAGGACCGGGGAGCTGTTTTTT
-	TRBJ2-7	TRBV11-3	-	CASSLNRLGSDEQYF	TGTGCCAGCAGCTTAAATAGGCTAGGTTCAGACGAGCAGTACTTC
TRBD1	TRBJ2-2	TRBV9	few	CASSVDRANTGELFF	TGTGCCAGCAGCGTCGACAGGGCGAACACCGGGGAGCTGTTTTTT
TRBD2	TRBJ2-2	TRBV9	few	CASRNSGGFTGELFF	TGTGCCAGCAGAAATAGCGGGGGGTTCACCGGGGAGCTGTTTTTT
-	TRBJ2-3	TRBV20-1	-	CSARRSDTQYF	TGCAGTGCCAGGAGGTCAGATACGCAGTATTTT
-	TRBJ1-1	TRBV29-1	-	CSIDGVNTEAFF	TGCAGCATTGACGGGGTGAACACTGAAGCTTTCTTT
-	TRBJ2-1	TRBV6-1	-	CASSEGGEGGEQFF	TGTGCCAGCAGTGAAGGGGGCGAGGGAGGCGAGCAGTTCTTC
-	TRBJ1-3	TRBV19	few	CASTSPQGSGNTIYF	TGTGCCAGTACCTCACCTCAGGGAAGTGGAAACACCATATATTTT
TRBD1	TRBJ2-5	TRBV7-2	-	CASSLARTGGVQQTQYF	TGTGCCAGCAGCTTAGCGAGGACAGGGGGAGTCCAACAGACCCAGTACTTC
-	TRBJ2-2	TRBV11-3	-	CASSPSPGESGELFF	TGTGCCAGCAGCCCGAGTCCGGGGGAGAGCGGGGAGCTGTTTTTT
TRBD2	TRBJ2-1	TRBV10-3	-	CAIRPQGASGGAGEQFF	TGTGCCATCAGGCCCCAGGGTGCTAGCGGGGGAGCAGGGGAGCAGTTCTTC
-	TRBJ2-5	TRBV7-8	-	CASSSTRIAETQYF	TGTGCCAGCAGCTCGACTAGGATTGCGGAGACCCAGTACTTC
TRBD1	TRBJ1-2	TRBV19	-	CASSTARDSLLRGYTF	TGTGCCAGTAGTACAGCCCGGGACAGCCTCCTGAGGGGCTACACCTTC
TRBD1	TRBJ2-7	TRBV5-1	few	CASSWRQGFEQYF	TGCGCCAGCAGCTGGAGACAGGGTTTCGAGCAGTACTTC
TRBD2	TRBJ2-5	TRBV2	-	CASSPGLALSIRHTNF	TGTGCCAGCAGTCCGGGACTAGCCCTATCCATACGGCATACGAACTTC
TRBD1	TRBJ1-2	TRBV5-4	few	CASSLGTGGNYGYTF	TGTGCCAGCAGCTTAGGGACAGGGGGGAACTATGGCTACACCTTC
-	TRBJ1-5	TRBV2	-	CASSEQGGDQPQHF	TGTGCCAGCAGTGAACAAGGGGGGGATCAGCCCCAGCATTTT
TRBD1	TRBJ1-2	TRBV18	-	CASSPGQDEGYTF	TGTGCCAGCTCACCCGGACAGGATGAAGGCTACACCTTC
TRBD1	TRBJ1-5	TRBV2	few	CASSRYGQGNQPQHF	TGTGCCAGCAGCAGGTATGGACAGGGAAATCAGCCCCAGCATTTT
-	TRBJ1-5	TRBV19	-	CASSSNRERPQHF	TGTGCCAGTAGTTCGAACAGGGAACGGCCCCAGCATTTT
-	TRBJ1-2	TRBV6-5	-	CASSLQGGGVGYTF	TGTGCCAGCAGCCTTCAAGGGGGGGGCGTGGGCTACACCTTC
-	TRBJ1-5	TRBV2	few	CASSEDLYSNQPQHF	TGTGCCAGCAGTGAAGATCTCTATAGCAATCAGCCCCAGCATTTT
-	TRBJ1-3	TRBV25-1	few	CASSEQYSGNTIYF	TGTGCCAGCAGTGAACAGTACTCTGGAAACACCATATATTTT
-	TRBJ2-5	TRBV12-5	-	CASGFGETQYF	TGTGCTAGTGGTTTCGGAGAGACCCAGTACTTC
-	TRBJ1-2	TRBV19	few	CASSIEGFYGYTF	TGTGCCAGTAGCATTGAGGGCTTCTATGGCTACACCTTC
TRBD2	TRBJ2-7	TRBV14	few	CASSQHYGGGADEQYF	TGTGCCAGCAGCCAACATTACGGCGGGGGGGCCGACGAGCAGTACTTC
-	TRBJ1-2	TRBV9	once	CASSVGEANYGYTF	TGTGCCAGCAGCGTAGGGGAGGCTAACTATGGCTACACCTTC
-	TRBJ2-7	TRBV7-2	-	CASSAGSGSSAPYEQYF	TGTGCCAGCAGCGCGGGCAGCGGGTCCTCCGCGCCCTACGAGCAGTACTTC
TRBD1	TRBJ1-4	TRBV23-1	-	CASRGQGANEKLFF	TGCGCCAGCAGGGGACAGGGGGCTAATGAAAAACTGTTTTTT
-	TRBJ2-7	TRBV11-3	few	CASSLIAGAPEQYF	TGTGCCAGCAGCTTAATTGCGGGGGCACCCGAGCAGTACTTC
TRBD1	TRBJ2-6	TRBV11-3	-	CASSAGQGAFSGANVLTF	TGTGCCAGCAGCGCCGGACAGGGGGCGTTCTCTGGGGCCAACGTCCTGACTTTC
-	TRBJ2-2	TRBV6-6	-	CASRAGAATGELFF	TGTGCCAGCAGGGCGGGGGCGGCGACCGGGGAGCTGTTTTTT
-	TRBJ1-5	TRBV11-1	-	CASSLDGGNQPQHF	TGTGCCAGCAGCTTAGATGGGGGGAATCAGCCCCAGCATTTT
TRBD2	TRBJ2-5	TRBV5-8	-	CASSGGTFQETQYF	TGTGCCAGTAGCGGGGGGACTTTTCAAGAGACCCAGTACTTC
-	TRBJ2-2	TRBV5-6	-	CASSLDLARTGELFF	TGTGCCAGCAGCTTGGATTTAGCTAGGACCGGGGAGCTGTTTTTT